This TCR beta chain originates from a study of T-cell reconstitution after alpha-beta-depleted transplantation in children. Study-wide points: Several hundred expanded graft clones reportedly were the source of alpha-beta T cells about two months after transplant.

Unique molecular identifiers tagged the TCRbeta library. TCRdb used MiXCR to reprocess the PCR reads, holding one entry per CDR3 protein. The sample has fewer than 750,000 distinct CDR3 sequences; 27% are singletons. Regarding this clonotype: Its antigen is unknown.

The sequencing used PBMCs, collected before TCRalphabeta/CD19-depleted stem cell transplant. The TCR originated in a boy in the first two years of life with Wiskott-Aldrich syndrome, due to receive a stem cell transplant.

CDR3 in DNA: TGCGCCAGCAGCTTAAACCGGGGACCCCGCTACGAGCAGTACTTC. This sequence encodes CASSLNRGPRYEQYF. The V call is TRBV5-1, the J call TRBJ2-7, with D tentatively TRBD1 or TRBD2 (5 bases each). The germline V gene has CDR1 SGHRS and CDR2 YFSETQ. V lost 2 bases, J lost 3 bases, and 15 bases lay in between. This CDR3 is built from 15 residues.